This T cell receptor beta chain was recorded in a study of T-cell memory formation after mild COVID-19. For the study at large: There were largely donor-specific TCR clusters.

Trimming stripped 5 bases from V and 5 bases from J, with 15 bases between. The CDR3 is 14 amino acids. TCRdb recomputed calls from the 5' RACE reads with MiXCR, one row per CDR3 protein. The sample includes about 180,000 distinct CDR3 sequences, approximately 16% of them seen just once. This clonotype originated in an adult woman who had mild COVID-19 (a few samples of this study predate the infection). Cell type and time point are not known. The chain employs TRBV12-3 or TRBV12-4 and TRBJ1-1; D uncertain. Material for sequencing was PBMCs or a T cell subset sorted from them (not recorded which). CDR3 bases: TGTGCCAGCAGTCTCACTTACCCGAGGACTGAAGCTTTCTTT. The encoded protein is CASSLTYPRTEAFF.